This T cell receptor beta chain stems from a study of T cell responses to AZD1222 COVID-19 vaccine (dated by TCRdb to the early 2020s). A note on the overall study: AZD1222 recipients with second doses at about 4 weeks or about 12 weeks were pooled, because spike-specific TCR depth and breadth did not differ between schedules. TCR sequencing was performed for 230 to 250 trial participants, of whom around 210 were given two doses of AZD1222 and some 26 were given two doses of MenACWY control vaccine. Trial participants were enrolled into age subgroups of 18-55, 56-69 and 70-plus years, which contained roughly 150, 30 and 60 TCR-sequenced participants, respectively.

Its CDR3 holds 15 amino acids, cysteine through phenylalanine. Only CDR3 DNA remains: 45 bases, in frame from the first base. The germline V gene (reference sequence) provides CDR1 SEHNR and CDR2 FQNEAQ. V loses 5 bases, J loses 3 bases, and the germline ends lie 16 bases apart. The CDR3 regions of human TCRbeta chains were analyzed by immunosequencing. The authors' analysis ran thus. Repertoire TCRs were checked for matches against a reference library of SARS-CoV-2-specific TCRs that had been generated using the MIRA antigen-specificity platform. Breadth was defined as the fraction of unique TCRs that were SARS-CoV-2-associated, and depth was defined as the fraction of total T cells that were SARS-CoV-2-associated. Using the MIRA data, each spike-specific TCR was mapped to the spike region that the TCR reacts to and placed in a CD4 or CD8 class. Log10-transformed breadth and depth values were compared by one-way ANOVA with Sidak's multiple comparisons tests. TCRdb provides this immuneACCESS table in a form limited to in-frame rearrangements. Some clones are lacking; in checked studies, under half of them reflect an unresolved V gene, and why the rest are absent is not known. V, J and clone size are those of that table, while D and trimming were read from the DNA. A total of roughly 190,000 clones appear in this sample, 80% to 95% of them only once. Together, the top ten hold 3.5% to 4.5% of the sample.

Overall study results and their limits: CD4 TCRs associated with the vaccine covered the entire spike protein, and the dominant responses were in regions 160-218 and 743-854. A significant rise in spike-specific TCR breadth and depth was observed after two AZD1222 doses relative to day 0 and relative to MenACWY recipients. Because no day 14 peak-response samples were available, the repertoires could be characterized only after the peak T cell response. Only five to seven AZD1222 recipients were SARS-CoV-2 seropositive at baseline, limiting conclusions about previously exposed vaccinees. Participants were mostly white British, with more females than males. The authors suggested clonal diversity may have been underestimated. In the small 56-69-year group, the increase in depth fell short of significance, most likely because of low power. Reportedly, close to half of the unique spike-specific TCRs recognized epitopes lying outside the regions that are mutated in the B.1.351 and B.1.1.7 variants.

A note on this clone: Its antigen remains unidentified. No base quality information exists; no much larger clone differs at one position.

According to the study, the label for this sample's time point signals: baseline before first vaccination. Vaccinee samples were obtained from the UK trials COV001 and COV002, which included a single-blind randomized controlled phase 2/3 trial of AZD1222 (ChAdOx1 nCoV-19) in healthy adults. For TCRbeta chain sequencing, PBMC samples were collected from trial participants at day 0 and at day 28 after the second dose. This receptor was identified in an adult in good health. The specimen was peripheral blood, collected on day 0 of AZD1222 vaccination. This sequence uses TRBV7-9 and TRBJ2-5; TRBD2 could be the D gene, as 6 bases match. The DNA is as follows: TGTGCCAGCAGCCCCCCCGGGACTGCAGAAGAGACCCAGTACTTC. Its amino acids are CASSPPGTAEETQYF. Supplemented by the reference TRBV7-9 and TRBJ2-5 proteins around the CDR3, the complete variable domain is DTGVSQNPRHKITKRGQNVTFRCDPISEHNRLYWYRQTLGQGPEFLTYFQNEAQLEKSRLLSDRFSAERPKGSFSTLEIQRTEQGDSAMYLCASSPPGTAEETQYFGPGTRLLVL.